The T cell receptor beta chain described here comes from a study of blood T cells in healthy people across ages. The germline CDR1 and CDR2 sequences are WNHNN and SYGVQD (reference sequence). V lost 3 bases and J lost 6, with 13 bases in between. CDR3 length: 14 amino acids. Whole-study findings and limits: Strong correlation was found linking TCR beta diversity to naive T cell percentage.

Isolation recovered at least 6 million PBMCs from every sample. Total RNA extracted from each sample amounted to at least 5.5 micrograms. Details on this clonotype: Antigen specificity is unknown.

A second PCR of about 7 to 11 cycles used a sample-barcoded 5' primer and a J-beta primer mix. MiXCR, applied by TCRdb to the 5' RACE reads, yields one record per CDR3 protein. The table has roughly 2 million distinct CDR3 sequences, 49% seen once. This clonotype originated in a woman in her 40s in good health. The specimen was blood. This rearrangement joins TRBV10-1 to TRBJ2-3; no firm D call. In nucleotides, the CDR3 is TGCGCCAGCAGTGAACAAGCCGCAAGGGATACGCAGTATTTT. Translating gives CASSEQAARDTQYF.